The rows below give T cell receptor beta chains drawn from one sample of a study of cytomegalovirus exposure and HLA in healthy donors. Assay used: immunoSEQ multiplex PCR; TCRdb lists only in-frame clones, some missing. The sample includes roughly 260,000 clones, approximately 85% of them seen just once. Sequencing was done on a sample of PBMCs. These receptors were collected from a middle-aged woman in good health and CMV-seropositive. CDR3s include the opening cysteine and the closing phenylalanine or tryptophan. Fields, in order: D gene, clone size, V gene, J gene, CDR3 DNA, CDR3 protein. The D gene is left open where the match is weak. The size of a clone is reported for some rows only, either as once, few or many, or as a class for expanded clones.

>TRBD1|NA|TRBV5-1|TRBJ1-1
TGCGCCAGCGCCTTAGACAGGGATCTGAACACTGAAGCTTTCTTT
CASALDRDLNTEAFF
>TRBD1|NA|TRBV10-3|TRBJ2-3
TGTGCCATCAAGGTCACAGGGGGCCGCACAGATACGCAGTATTTT
CAIKVTGGRTDTQYF
>TRBD1|NA|TRBV19|TRBJ1-5
TGTGCCAGCGCGGCTTGGGACAGGGGCAATCAGCCCCAGCATTTT
CASAAWDRGNQPQHF
>NA|NA|TRBV28|TRBJ2-2
TGTGCCAGCAGTGTACAGGGAAACACCGGGGAGCTGTTTTTT
CASSVQGNTGELFF
>NA|NA|TRBV27|TRBJ1-1
TGTGCCAGCAGTTTCCGTAGTGAAGCTTTCTTT
CASSFRSEAFF
>TRBD2|NA|TRBV28|TRBJ2-7
TGTGCCAGTAGGACTAGCGGACCCCTCGAGCAGTACTTC
CASRTSGPLEQYF
>TRBD1|once|TRBV4-3|TRBJ1-6
TGCGCCAGCAGCCAAGCCTTCGACAGGGGTGGTTCACCCCTCCACTTT
CASSQAFDRGGSPLHF
>NA|NA|TRBV30|TRBJ1-5
TGTGCCTGGAGTGTAGGCGGGGCTGTTGGCAATCAGCCCCAGCATTTT
CAWSVGGAVGNQPQHF
>TRBD1|NA|TRBV6-6|TRBJ2-1
TGTGCCAGCAGCCAGGGACAGTCCAATGAGCAGTTCTTC
CASSQGQSNEQFF
>NA|NA|TRBV7-9|TRBJ2-7
TGTGCCAGCAGCTTCGTTCGGGAGAAAAGCTACGAGCAGTACTTC
CASSFVREKSYEQYF
>NA|NA|TRBV30|TRBJ1-2
TGTGCCTGGACCCCCGGTGGGCAACGGAGGGGAAAGTACACCTTC
CAWTPGGQRRGKYTF
>TRBD1|NA|TRBV2|TRBJ2-1
TGTGCCAGCAGTGAAGCGTTACAGGGGGCGGATGAGCAGTTCTTC
CASSEALQGADEQFF
>NA|NA|TRBV30|TRBJ2-2
TGTGCCTGGAGCGTAGGGGGTGAGCTGTTTTTT
CAWSVGGELFF
>NA|NA|TRBV7-9|TRBJ1-3
TGTGCCAGCAGCTCGCCATGGGGCCCTGGAAACACCATATATTTT
CASSSPWGPGNTIYF
>TRBD1|NA|TRBV28|TRBJ1-5
TGTGCCAGCAGCTCACAGGGGGCGCGTTGGCCCCAGCATTTT
CASSSQGARWPQHF
>NA|NA|TRBV7-6|TRBJ1-4
TGTGCCAGCAGCTTAGACGGTGAAAAAAAACTGTTTTTT
CASSLDGEKKLFF
>NA|few|TRBV29-1|TRBJ2-7
TGCAGCGTCGGAGATGAGGTGCAGTACTTC
CSVGDEVQYF
>NA|NA|TRBV9|TRBJ2-3
TGTGCCAGCAGCGTAGGAGCCCCCGATACGCAGTATTTT
CASSVGAPDTQYF
>NA|NA|TRBV7-2|TRBJ2-3
TGTGCCAGCAGCTTAGCTAGCCCTAGCACAGATACGCAGTATTTT
CASSLASPSTDTQYF
>TRBD2|NA|TRBV7-2|TRBJ2-1
TGTGCCAGCAGTGCCCTAGCGGGAGGGTACAATGAGCAGTTCTTC
CASSALAGGYNEQFF
>NA|NA|TRBV10-3|TRBJ2-2
TGTGCCATCAGGGACACTACGAACACCGGGGAGCTGTTTTTT
CAIRDTTNTGELFF
>TRBD1|once|TRBV7-9|TRBJ1-5
TGTGCCAGCAGCCGTGGGACAGAAAATCAGCCCCAGCATTTT
CASSRGTENQPQHF